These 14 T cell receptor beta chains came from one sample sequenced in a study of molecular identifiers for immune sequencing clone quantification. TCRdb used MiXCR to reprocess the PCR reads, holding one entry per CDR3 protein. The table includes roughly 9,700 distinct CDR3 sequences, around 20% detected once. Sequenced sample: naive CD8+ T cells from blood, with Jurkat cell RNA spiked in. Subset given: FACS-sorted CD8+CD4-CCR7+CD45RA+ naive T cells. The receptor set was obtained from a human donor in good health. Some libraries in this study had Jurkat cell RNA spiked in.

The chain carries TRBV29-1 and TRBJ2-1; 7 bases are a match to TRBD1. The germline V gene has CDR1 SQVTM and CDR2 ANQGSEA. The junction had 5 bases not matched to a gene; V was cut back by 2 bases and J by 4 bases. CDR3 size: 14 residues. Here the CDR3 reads CSVERRQGYNEQFF. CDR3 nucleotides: TGCAGCGTTGAAAGGAGACAGGGTTACAATGAGCAGTTCTTC.

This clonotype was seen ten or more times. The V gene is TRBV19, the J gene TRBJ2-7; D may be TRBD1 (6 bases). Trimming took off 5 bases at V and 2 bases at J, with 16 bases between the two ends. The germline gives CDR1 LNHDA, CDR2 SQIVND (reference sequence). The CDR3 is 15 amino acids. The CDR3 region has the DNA TGTGCCAGTAGTGAAAACAGGGCTACTACCTACGAGCAGTACTTC. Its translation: CASSENRATTYEQYF.

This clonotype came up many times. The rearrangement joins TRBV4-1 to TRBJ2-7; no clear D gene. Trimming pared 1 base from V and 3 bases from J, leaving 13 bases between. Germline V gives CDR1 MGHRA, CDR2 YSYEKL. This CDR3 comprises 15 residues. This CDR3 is CASSQATASVYEQYF. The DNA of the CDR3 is TGCGCCAGCAGCCAAGCAACAGCCTCAGTCTACGAGCAGTACTTC.

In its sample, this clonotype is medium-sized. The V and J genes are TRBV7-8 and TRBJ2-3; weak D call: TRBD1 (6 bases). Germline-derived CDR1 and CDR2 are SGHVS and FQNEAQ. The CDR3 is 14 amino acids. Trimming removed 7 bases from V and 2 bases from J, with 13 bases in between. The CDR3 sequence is CASTPQGATDTQYF. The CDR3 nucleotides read TGTGCCAGCACCCCACAGGGTGCCACAGATACGCAGTATTTT.

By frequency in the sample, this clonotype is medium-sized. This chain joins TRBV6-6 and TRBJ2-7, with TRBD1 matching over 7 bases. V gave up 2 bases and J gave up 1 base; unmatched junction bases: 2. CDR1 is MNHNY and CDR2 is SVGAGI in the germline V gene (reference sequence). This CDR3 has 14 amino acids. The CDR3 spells CASSYLGQSYEQYF. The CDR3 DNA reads TGTGCCAGCAGTTACCTGGGACAGTCCTACGAGCAGTACTTC.

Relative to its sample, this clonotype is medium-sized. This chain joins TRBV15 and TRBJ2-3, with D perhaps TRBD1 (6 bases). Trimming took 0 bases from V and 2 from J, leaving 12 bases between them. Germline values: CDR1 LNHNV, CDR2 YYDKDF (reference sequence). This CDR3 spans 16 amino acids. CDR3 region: CATSRDTTGLTDTQYF. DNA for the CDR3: TGTGCCACCAGCAGAGATACTACAGGGCTCACAGATACGCAGTATTTT.

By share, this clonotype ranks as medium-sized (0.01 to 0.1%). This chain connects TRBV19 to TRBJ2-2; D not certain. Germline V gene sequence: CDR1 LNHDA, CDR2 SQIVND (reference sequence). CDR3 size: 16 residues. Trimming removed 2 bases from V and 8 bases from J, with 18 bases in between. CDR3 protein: CASSINGYGVAGELFF. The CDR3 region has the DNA TGTGCCAGTAGTATAAACGGATATGGGGTCGCTGGGGAGCTGTTTTTT. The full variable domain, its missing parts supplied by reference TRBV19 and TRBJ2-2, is DGGITQSPKYLFRKEGQNVTLSCEQNLNHDAMYWYRQDPGQGLRLIYYSQIVNDFQKGDIAEGYSVSREKKESFPLTVTSAQKNPTAFYLCASSINGYGVAGELFFGEGSRLTVL.

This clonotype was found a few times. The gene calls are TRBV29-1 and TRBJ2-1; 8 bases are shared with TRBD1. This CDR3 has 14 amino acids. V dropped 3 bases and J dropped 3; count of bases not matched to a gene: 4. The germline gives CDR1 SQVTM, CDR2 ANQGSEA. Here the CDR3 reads CSVDTGGNYNEQFF. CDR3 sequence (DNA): TGCAGCGTTGATACAGGGGGGAACTACAATGAGCAGTTCTTC.

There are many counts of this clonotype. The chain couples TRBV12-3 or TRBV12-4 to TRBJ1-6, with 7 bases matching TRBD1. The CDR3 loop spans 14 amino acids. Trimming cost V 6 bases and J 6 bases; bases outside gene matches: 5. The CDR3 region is CASRMGQSNSPLHF. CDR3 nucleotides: TGTGCCAGCAGGATGGGACAGAGTAATTCACCCCTCCACTTT.

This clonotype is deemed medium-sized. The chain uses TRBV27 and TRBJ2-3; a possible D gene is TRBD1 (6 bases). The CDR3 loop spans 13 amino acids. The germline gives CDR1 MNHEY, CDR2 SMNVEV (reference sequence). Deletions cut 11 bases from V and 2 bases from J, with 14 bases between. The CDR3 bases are TGTGCCCCGTGGCAGGGACACACAGATACGCAGTATTTT. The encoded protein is CAPWQGHTDTQYF.

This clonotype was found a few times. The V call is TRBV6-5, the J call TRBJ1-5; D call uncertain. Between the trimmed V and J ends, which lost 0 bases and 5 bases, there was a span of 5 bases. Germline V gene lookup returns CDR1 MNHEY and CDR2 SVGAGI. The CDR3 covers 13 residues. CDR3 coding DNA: TGTGCCAGCAGTTACTCGATCGATCAGCCCCAGCATTTT. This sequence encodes CASSYSIDQPQHF.

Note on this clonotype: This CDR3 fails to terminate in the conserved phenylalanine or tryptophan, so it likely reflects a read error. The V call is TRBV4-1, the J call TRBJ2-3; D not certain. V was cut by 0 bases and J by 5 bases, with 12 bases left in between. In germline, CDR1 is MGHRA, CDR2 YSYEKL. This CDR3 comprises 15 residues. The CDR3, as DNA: TGCGCCAGCAGCCAAGAATATCGTGGTGGAGATACGCAGTATCTT. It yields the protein CASSQEYRGGDTQYL.

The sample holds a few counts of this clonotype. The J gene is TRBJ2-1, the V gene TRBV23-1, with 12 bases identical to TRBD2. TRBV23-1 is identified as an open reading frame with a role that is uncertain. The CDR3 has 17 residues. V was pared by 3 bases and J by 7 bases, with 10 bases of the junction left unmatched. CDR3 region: CASSQYPGLAGSNEQFF. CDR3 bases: TGCGCCAGCAGTCAGTATCCGGGACTAGCGGGTTCAAATGAGCAGTTCTTC.

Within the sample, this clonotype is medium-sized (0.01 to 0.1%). CDR3: CASSSGTTRTDTQYF. The CDR3 bases are TGTGCCAGTAGTTCCGGGACGACGAGAACAGATACGCAGTATTTT. The rearrangement uses TRBV19 and TRBJ2-3, with D possibly called TRBD1 or TRBD2 (5 bases each). The V gene's germline CDR1 is LNHDA and CDR2 SQIVND (reference sequence). CDR3 length: 15 residues. The V end was cut by 5 bases, the J end by 3 bases, with 15 bases between.